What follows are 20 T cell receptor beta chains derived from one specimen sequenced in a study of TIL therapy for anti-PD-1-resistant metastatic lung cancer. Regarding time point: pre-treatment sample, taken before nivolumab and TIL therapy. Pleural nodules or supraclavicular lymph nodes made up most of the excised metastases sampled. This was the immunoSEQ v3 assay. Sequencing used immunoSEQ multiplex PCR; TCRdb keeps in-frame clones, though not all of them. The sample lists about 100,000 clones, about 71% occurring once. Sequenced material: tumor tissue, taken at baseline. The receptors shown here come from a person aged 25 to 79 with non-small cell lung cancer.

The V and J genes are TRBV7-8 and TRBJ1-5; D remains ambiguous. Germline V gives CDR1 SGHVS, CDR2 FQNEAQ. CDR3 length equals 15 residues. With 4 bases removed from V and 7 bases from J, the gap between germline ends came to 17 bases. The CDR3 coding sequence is TGTGCCAGCAGCTCGGGTCCTTACTACACACAGCCCCAGCATTTT. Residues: CASSSGPYYTQPQHF.

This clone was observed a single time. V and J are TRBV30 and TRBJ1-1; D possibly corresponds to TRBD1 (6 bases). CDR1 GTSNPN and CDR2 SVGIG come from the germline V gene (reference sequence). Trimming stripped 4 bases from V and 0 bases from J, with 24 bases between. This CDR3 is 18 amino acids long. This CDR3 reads CAWMGRGRGVTMNTEAFF. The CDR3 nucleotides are TGTGCCTGGATGGGTCGGGGCAGGGGCGTAACAATGAACACTGAAGCTTTCTTT.

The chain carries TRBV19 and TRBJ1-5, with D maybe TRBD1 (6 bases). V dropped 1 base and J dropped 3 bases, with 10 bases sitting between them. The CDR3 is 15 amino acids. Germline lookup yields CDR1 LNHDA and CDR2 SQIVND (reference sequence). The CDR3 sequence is CASSIGDTHNQPQHF. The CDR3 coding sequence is TGTGCCAGTAGTATAGGGGACACGCACAATCAGCCCCAGCATTTT.

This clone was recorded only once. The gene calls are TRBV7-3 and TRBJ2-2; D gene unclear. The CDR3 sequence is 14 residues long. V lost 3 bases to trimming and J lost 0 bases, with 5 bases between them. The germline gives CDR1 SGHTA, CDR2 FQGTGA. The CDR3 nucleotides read TGTGCCAGCAGCTTTAACGCGAACACCGGGGAGCTGTTTTTT. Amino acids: CASSFNANTGELFF.

The CDR3 loop reads CASSYASANYGYTF. The CDR3, as DNA: TGTGCCAGCTCATATGCCTCAGCTAACTATGGCTACACCTTC. This chain uses TRBV9 with TRBJ1-2; D ambiguous. V lost 7 bases to trimming and J lost 0 bases, with 13 bases between them. Germline values: CDR1 SGDLS, CDR2 YYNGEE. There are 14 residues in the CDR3.

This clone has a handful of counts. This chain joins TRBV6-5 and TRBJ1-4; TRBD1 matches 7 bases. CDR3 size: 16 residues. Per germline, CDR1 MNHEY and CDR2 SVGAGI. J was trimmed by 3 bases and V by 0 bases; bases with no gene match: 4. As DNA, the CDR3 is TGTGCCAGCAGTTACTCGACAGGGCGATCTAATGAAAAACTGTTTTTT. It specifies CASSYSTGRSNEKLFF.

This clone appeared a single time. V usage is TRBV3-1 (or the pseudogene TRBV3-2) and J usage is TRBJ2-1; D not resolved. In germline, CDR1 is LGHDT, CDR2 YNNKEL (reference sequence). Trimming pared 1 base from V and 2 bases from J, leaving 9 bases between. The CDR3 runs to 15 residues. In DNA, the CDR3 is TGTGCCAGCAGCCAAGGGAGCGACCCCTACAATGAGCAGTTCTTC. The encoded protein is CASSQGSDPYNEQFF.

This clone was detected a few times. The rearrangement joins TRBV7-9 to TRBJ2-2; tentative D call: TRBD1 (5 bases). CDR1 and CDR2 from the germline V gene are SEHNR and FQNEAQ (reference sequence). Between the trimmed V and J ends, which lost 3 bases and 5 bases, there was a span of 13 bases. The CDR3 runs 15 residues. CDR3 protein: CASSFGPGNTGELFF. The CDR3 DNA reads TGTGCCAGCAGCTTCGGACCAGGGAATACCGGGGAGCTGTTTTTT.

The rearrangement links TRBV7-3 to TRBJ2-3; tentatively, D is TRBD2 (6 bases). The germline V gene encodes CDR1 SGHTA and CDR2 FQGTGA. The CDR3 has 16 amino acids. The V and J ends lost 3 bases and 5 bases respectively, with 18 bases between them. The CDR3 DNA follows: TGTGCCAGCAGCTTTTTGGCGGTGAACGGGGGAGATACGCAGTATTTT. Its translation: CASSFLAVNGGDTQYF.

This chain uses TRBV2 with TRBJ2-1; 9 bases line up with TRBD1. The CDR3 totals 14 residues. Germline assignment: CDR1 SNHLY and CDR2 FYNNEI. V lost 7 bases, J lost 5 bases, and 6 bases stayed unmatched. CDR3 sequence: CASTPRTGDNEQFF. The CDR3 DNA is TGTGCCAGCACCCCCCGGACAGGGGACAATGAGCAGTTCTTC.

CDR3 bases: TGCAGCGTCGCCAGCTACAATGAGCAGTTCTTC. Translation: CSVASYNEQFF. The V gene is TRBV29-1, the J gene TRBJ2-1, with unresolved D. The CDR3 spans 11 residues. CDR1 and CDR2 from the germline V gene are SQVTM and ANQGSEA. V dropped 6 bases and J dropped 3 bases, with 6 bases sitting between them.

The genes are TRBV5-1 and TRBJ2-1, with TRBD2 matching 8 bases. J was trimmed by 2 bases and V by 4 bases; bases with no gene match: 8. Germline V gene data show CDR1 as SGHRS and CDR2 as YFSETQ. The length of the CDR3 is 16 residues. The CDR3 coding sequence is TGCGCCAGCAGCGAATCTACTAGCGGAGCCTACAATGAGCAGTTCTTC. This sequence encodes CASSESTSGAYNEQFF.

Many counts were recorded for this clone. The CDR3 sequence is CAWRTGTRNTEAFF. The CDR3 nucleotides read TGTGCCTGGAGGACCGGGACACGTAACACTGAAGCTTTCTTT. This chain links TRBV30 with TRBJ1-1; maybe TRBD1 (6 bases). This CDR3 spans 14 amino acids. V was trimmed by 3 bases and J by 2 bases, leaving 13 bases between them. Germline values: CDR1 GTSNPN, CDR2 SVGIG (reference sequence).

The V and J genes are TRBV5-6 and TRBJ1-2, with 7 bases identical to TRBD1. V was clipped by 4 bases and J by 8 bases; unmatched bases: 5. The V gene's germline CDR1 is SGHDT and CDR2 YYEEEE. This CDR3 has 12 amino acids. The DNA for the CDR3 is TGTGCCAGCAGCCGAGGGGGCGGCGGCTACACCTTC. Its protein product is CASSRGGGGYTF.

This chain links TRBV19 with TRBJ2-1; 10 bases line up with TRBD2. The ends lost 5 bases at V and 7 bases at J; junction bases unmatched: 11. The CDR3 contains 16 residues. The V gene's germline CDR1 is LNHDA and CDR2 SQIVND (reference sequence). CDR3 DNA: TGTGCCAGTAGTCCAGTAAGCGGGGGGGCCTGGAATGAGCAGTTCTTC. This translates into CASSPVSGGAWNEQFF.

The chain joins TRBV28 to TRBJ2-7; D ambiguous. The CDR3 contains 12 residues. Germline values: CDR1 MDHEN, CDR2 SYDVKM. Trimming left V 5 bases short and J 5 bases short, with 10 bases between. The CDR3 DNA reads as TGTGCCAGCAGTCCGCCTGGCGACGAGCAGTACTTC. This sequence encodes CASSPPGDEQYF.

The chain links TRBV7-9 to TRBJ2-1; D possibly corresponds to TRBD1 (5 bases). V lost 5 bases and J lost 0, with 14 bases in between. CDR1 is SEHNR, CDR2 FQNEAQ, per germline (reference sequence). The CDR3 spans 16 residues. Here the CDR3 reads CASSLSERGSYNEQFF. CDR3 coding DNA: TGTGCCAGCAGCCTTTCGGAAAGGGGCTCCTACAATGAGCAGTTCTTC.

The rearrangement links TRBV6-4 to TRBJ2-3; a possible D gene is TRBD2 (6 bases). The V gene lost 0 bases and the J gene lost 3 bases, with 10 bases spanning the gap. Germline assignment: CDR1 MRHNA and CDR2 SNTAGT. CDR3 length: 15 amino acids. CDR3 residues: CASSDSAGSTDTQYF. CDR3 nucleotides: TGTGCCAGCAGTGACTCGGCGGGGTCGACAGATACGCAGTATTTT.

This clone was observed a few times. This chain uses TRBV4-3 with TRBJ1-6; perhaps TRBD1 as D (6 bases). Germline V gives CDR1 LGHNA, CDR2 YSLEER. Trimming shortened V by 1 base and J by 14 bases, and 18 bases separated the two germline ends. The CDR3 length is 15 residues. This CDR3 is CASSQARWGALTLHF. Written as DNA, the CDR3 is TGCGCCAGCAGCCAAGCGAGGTGGGGGGCTCTAACCCTCCACTTT.

CDR3 bases: TGCAGCGTCGGGACAGGGGGCACAGATACGCAGTATTTT. It encodes CSVGTGGTDTQYF. The rearrangement links TRBV29-1 to TRBJ2-3; 10 bases map to TRBD1. The CDR3 has 13 amino acids. V dropped 6 bases and J dropped 1; count of bases not matched to a gene: 1. Germline CDR1 reads SQVTM; CDR2 reads ANQGSEA.